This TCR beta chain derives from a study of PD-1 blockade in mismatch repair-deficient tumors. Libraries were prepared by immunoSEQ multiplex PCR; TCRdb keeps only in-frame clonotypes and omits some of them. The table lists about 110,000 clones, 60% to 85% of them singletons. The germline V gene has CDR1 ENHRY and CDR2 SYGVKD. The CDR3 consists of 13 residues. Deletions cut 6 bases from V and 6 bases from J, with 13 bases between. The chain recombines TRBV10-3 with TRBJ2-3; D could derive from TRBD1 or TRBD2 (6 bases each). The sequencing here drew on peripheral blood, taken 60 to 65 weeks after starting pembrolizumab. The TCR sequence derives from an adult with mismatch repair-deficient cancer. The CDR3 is CAIRVRGADTQYF. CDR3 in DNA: TGTGCCATCAGGGTTAGGGGGGCCGATACGCAGTATTTT.